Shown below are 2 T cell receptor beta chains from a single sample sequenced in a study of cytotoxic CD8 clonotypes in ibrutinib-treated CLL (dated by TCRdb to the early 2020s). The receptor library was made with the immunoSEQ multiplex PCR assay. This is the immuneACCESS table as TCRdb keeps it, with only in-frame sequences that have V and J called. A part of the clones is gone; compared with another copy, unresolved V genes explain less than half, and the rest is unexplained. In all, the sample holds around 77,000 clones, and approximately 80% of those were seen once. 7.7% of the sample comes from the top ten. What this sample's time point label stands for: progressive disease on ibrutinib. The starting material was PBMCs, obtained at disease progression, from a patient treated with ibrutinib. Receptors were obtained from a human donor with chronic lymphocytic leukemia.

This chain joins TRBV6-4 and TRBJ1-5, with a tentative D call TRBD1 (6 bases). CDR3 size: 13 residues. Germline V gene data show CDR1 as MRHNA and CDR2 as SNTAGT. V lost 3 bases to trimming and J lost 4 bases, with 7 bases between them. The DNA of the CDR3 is TGTGCCAGCAGTGAGGACAGAAATCAGCCCCAGCATTTT. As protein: CASSEDRNQPQHF.

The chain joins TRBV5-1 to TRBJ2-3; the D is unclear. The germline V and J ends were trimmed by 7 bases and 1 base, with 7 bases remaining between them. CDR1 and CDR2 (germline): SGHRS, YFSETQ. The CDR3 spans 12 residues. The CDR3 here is CASGPGTDTQYF. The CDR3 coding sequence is TGCGCCAGCGGCCCGGGCACAGATACGCAGTATTTT.